These 26 T cell receptor beta chains originate from one sample sequenced in a study of cytomegalovirus exposure and HLA in healthy donors. In the PCR, 60 Vbeta and 13 Jbeta primers were used. Assay: immunoSEQ multiplex PCR; the TCRdb copy retains only in-frame clones and omits some. Among some 110,000 clones, over 70% were seen once, and the ten largest hold around 1.3%. Sequenced input: PBMCs. Every receptor here comes from a man aged 35 to 55 in good health and CMV-seronegative.

The chain is built from TRBV6-6 and TRBJ2-5, with D unresolved. Matching the DNA end better, TRBJ2-7 makes the J call doubtful. In germline, CDR1 is MNHNY, CDR2 SVGAGI (reference sequence). The CDR3 loop spans 13 amino acids. The chain's CDR3 is CASSYSRDYEQYF. CDR3 DNA sequence: TGTGCCAGCAGTTACTCGCGAGACTACGAGCAGTACTTC.

The chain uses TRBV7-9 and TRBJ1-1; D perhaps matches TRBD1 (5 bases). Looked up from germline, CDR1 is SEHNR and CDR2 is FQNEAQ (reference sequence). The CDR3 is made up of 14 amino acids. The germline V and J ends were trimmed by 5 bases and 3 bases, with 13 bases remaining between them. The CDR3 protein is CASSLRQGDTEAFF. CDR3 in DNA: TGTGCCAGCAGCCTTCGGCAGGGTGACACTGAAGCTTTCTTT.

On this clone: Other nucleotide sequences in the sample specify the same CDR3. The chain uses TRBV19 and TRBJ2-7; 8 nucleotides line up with TRBD1. The junction had 6 bases not matched to a gene; V was cut back by 5 bases and J by 3 bases. Germline V gives CDR1 LNHDA, CDR2 SQIVND (reference sequence). There are 14 residues in the CDR3. The CDR3: CASSPGTGGYEQYF. The CDR3 region has the DNA TGTGCCAGTAGTCCGGGGACAGGAGGCTACGAGCAGTACTTC. Supplemented by reference TRBV19 and TRBJ2-7, the full variable domain reads DGGITQSPKYLFRKEGQNVTLSCEQNLNHDAMYWYRQDPGQGLRLIYYSQIVNDFQKGDIAEGYSVSREKKESFPLTVTSAQKNPTAFYLCASSPGTGGYEQYFGPGTRLTVT.

The rearrangement uses TRBV6-5 and TRBJ2-7; D unclear. This CDR3 has 11 residues. The V gene's germline CDR1 is MNHEY and CDR2 SVGAGI. The V end lost 6 bases, the J end lost 5 bases, and 8 bases lay between the germline ends. The CDR3 bases are TGTGCCAGCAGCAACTTCGACGAGCAGTACTTC. Its protein product is CASSNFDEQYF.

This clone was recorded once. This rearrangement joins TRBV6-5 to TRBJ1-5, with unresolved D. Deletions cut 5 bases from V and 0 bases from J, with 8 bases between. This CDR3 is 14 amino acids long. Germline V gene sequence: CDR1 MNHEY, CDR2 SVGAGI. The CDR3 sequence: CASSVRNSNQPQHF. The CDR3 DNA follows: TGTGCCAGCAGTGTCAGGAATAGCAATCAGCCCCAGCATTTT.

The chain employs TRBV7-2 and TRBJ2-3; weak D call: TRBD1 (5 bases). The V gene lost 1 base and the J gene lost 4 bases, with 9 bases spanning the gap. Germline V gives CDR1 SGHTA, CDR2 FQGNSA. The CDR3 runs to 14 residues. DNA for the CDR3: TGTGCCAGCAGCTTAGTGCAGGGCCCAGATACGCAGTATTTT. Its protein is CASSLVQGPDTQYF.

This chain uses TRBV14 with TRBJ1-2, with D perhaps matching TRBD1 (5 bases). This CDR3 is built from 14 residues. Per the germline V gene, CDR1 is SGHDN and CDR2 is FVKESK. V was pared by 2 bases and J by 8 bases, with 15 bases between. CDR3 DNA sequence: TGTGCCAGCAGCCAACGGAATGCCCAGGGCGGCTACACCTTC. This gives the protein CASSQRNAQGGYTF.

This clone has just one count. The rearrangement links TRBV19 to TRBJ1-6; 7 bases match TRBD1. The junction had 6 bases not matched to a gene; V was cut back by 11 bases and J by 5 bases. The CDR3 is 13 residues long. Germline V gives CDR1 LNHDA, CDR2 SQIVND (reference sequence). The CDR3 sequence: CAARDSNNSPLHF. The CDR3 bases are TGTGCCGCCCGGGACAGTAATAATTCACCCCTCCACTTT.

This rearrangement joins TRBV7-3 to TRBJ2-7; D is perhaps TRBD2 (6 bases). This CDR3 region has 15 residues. Trimming cost V 1 base and J 4 bases, with 14 bases left between them. The germline gives CDR1 SGHTA, CDR2 FQGTGA. In DNA, the CDR3 is TGTGCCAGCAGCTTAATAAGGGGCGCGGGGTACGAGCAGTACTTC. Its translation: CASSLIRGAGYEQYF. The complete variable domain, with remaining parts taken from reference TRBV7-3 and TRBJ2-7, reads GAGVSQTPSNKVTEKGKYVELRCDPISGHTALYWYRQSLGQGPEFLIYFQGTGAADDSGLPNDRFFAVRPEGSVSTLKIQRTERGDSAVYLCASSLIRGAGYEQYFGPGTRLTVT.

The rearrangement joins TRBV28 to TRBJ2-7, with TRBD2 as a possible D gene (5 bases). CDR1 and CDR2 from the germline V gene are MDHEN and SYDVKM. The CDR3 totals 12 residues. V was clipped by 3 bases and J by 9 bases, with 12 bases between them. CDR3 region: CASSFPGFGQYF. The CDR3 coding sequence is TGTGCCAGCAGTTTTCCGGGGTTCGGGCAGTACTTC.

This rearrangement joins TRBV2 to TRBJ2-7; TRBD1 might be the D (6 bases). Trimming removed 5 bases at V and 3 bases at J, with 17 bases between. Germline V gene sequence: CDR1 SNHLY, CDR2 FYNNEI. There are 15 residues in the CDR3. The CDR3 spells CASSSQGRAFYEQYF. CDR3 nucleotides: TGTGCCAGCAGTTCACAGGGAAGGGCCTTCTACGAGCAGTACTTC. The full variable domain, completed using reference TRBV2 and TRBJ2-7, is EPEVTQTPSHQVTQMGQEVILRCVPISNHLYFYWYRQILGQKVEFLVSFYNNEISEKSEIFDDQFSVERPDGSNFTLKIRSTKLEDSAMYFCASSSQGRAFYEQYFGPGTRLTVT.

This clone was seen only once. This rearrangement joins TRBV5-1 to TRBJ2-7; a weak D match, TRBD1 (5 bases). Trimming pared 0 bases from V and 0 bases from J, leaving 10 bases between. The CDR3 sequence is 15 residues long. Germline V gives CDR1 SGHRS, CDR2 YFSETQ. CDR3 DNA: TGCGCCAGCAGCTTGGAGTGGGGCAGCTCCTACGAGCAGTACTTC. Translating it yields CASSLEWGSSYEQYF.

This chain connects TRBV7-2 to TRBJ2-5; TRBD1 matches 7 bases. Trimming cost V 2 bases and J 2 bases; bases outside gene matches: 5. The CDR3 spans 15 residues. CDR1 is SGHTA and CDR2 is FQGNSA in the germline V gene. CDR3 nucleotides: TGTGCCAGCAGCTTATTTCGGGACAGACAAGAGACCCAGTACTTC. It translates to CASSLFRDRQETQYF.

The V gene is TRBV6-5, the J gene TRBJ1-5, with D tentatively TRBD1 (5 bases). Germline CDR1 is MNHEY and CDR2 is SVGAGI. This CDR3 contains 15 residues. Deletions cut 6 bases from V and 0 bases from J, with 12 bases between. CDR3 coding DNA: TGTGCCAGCAGACCCACGGGGGTTAGCAATCAGCCCCAGCATTTT. The encoded protein is CASRPTGVSNQPQHF.

The J gene is TRBJ2-5, the V gene TRBV14, with TRBD1 matching 9 bases. With V trimmed by 1 base and J by 5 bases, 5 bases remained unmatched. Germline V gene sequence: CDR1 SGHDN, CDR2 FVKESK. The CDR3 length is 15 residues. CDR3: CASSQGTGVGETQYF. The CDR3 DNA reads TGTGCCAGCAGCCAAGGGACAGGGGTTGGGGAGACCCAGTACTTC.

The V and J genes are TRBV6-1 and TRBJ1-2, with 9 bases that match TRBD1. In germline, CDR1 is MNHNS, CDR2 SASEGT. The V segment lost 5 bases and the J segment 5 bases; nucleotides outside the gene matches: 6. CDR3 length equals 14 residues. The CDR3 sequence is CASSSGTGKYGYTF. The DNA for the CDR3 is TGTGCCAGCAGTTCCGGGACAGGGAAGTATGGCTACACCTTC.

This clone was observed a few times. This chain joins TRBV5-6 and TRBJ1-1, with unresolved D. CDR3 length equals 13 residues. CDR1 is SGHDT, CDR2 YYEEEE, per germline. Trimming removed 0 bases at V and 2 bases at J, with 5 bases between. The CDR3 nucleotides are TGTGCCAGCAGCTTGGTAAGCAACACTGAAGCTTTCTTT. The encoded protein is CASSLVSNTEAFF.

This chain connects TRBV5-1 to TRBJ2-3; 9 nucleotides align to TRBD2. The V and J ends lost 0 bases and 4 bases, in that order; junction bases with no gene match: 3. Germline CDR1 is SGHRS and CDR2 is YFSETQ. The CDR3 is 15 amino acids. The CDR3 coding sequence is TGCGCCAGCAGCTTGGCCGGCGGGGGGGCAGATACGCAGTATTTT. This encodes CASSLAGGGADTQYF.

This clone was counted between two and nine times. The V call is TRBV30, the J call TRBJ2-7, with TRBD2 as a possible D gene (5 bases). The CDR3 loop spans 11 amino acids. Germline CDR1 GTSNPN, CDR2 SVGIG (reference sequence). The ends were cut back, 1 base at V and 9 bases at J, with 10 bases in the middle. CDR3 nucleotide sequence: TGTGCCTGGAGTGCGGGATCGTTGCAGTACTTC. Protein product: CAWSAGSLQYF. The full variable domain, in which reference TRBV30 and TRBJ2-7 provide the parts outside the CDR3, is SQTIHQWPATLVQPVGSPLSLECTVEGTSNPNLYWYRQAAGRGLQLLFYSVGIGQISSEVPQNLSASRPQDRQFILSSKKLLLSDSGFYLCAWSAGSLQYFGPGTRLTVT.

This chain joins TRBV9 and TRBJ1-2; tentative D call: TRBD1 (5 bases). Germline CDR1 is SGDLS and CDR2 is YYNGEE. Deletions cut 3 bases from V and 4 bases from J, with 16 bases between. The CDR3 runs 15 residues. DNA of the CDR3: TGTGCCAGCAGCGGGGGGGGGTTGCTCGGCTATGGCTACACCTTC. This gives the protein CASSGGGLLGYGYTF.

The genes are TRBV28 and TRBJ1-5, with TRBD1 matching over 7 bases. Germline V gene lookup returns CDR1 MDHEN and CDR2 SYDVKM. The length of the CDR3 is 19 residues. The J segment lost 2 bases and the V segment lost 2 bases, leaving 15 bases of the junction unmatched. CDR3: CASSLPGQSLSFGNQPQHF. The CDR3 DNA is TGTGCCAGCAGTTTACCGGGACAGAGCCTTAGTTTCGGCAATCAGCCCCAGCATTTT.

CDR3 amino acids: CSVGPSGTGELFF. The CDR3 DNA sequence: TGCAGCGTTGGACCATCGGGTACCGGGGAGCTGTTTTTT. The chain has TRBV29-1 and TRBJ2-2, with no clear D. The length of the CDR3 is 13 residues. CDR1 is SQVTM, CDR2 ANQGSEA, per germline. Trimming took off 4 bases at V and 5 bases at J, with 11 bases between the two ends.

Only one count was recorded for this clone. This chain links TRBV28 with TRBJ1-2, with D perhaps TRBD1 (5 bases). The length of the CDR3 is 13 residues. Germline CDR1 MDHEN, CDR2 SYDVKM. Trimming took off 8 bases at V and 2 bases at J, with 12 bases between the two ends. CDR3 DNA sequence: TGTGCCAGCTGGTTCCGGGGGAACTATGGCTACACCTTC. Translating it yields CASWFRGNYGYTF.

The chain links TRBV4-3 to TRBJ2-1, with D tentatively TRBD1 (6 bases). Per germline, CDR1 LGHNA and CDR2 YSLEER. This CDR3 has 13 amino acids. Trimming left V 0 bases short and J 12 bases short, with 12 bases between. CDR3 region: CASSQESKTGQFF. DNA of the CDR3: TGCGCCAGCAGCCAAGAGTCGAAGACAGGGCAGTTCTTC.

Here the CDR3 reads CASSVWAGDTDTQYF. The CDR3 DNA reads TGTGCCAGCAGCGTCTGGGCGGGGGACACAGATACGCAGTATTTT. This chain uses TRBV9 with TRBJ2-3, with 7 bases lining up with TRBD2. The length of the CDR3 is 15 residues. Trimming took 2 bases from V and 2 from J; bases not matched to a gene: 5. The germline CDR1 and CDR2 sequences are SGDLS and YYNGEE.

The chain recombines TRBV7-6 with TRBJ2-7; 10 nucleotides line up with TRBD2. The J segment lost 2 bases and the V segment lost 7 bases, leaving 5 bases of the junction unmatched. Per the germline V gene, CDR1 is SGHVS and CDR2 is FNYEAQ. This CDR3 comprises 14 residues. CDR3: CASTGTSEPYEQYF. For the CDR3, the DNA is TGTGCCAGCACCGGGACTAGCGAACCCTACGAGCAGTACTTC.